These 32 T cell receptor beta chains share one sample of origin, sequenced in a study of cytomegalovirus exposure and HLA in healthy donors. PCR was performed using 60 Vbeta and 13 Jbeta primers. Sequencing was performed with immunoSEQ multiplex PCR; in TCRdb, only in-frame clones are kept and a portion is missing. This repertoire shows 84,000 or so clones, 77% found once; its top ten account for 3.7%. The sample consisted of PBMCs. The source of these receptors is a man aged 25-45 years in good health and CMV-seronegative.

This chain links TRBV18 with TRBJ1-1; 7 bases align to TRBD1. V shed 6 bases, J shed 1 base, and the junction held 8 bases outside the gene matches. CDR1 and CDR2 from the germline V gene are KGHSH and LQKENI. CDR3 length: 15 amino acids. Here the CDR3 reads CASSPRRDRNTEAFF. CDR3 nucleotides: TGTGCCAGCTCCCCCCGCCGGGACAGGAACACTGAAGCTTTCTTT. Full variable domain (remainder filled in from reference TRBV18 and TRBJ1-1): NAGVMQNPRHLVRRRGQEARLRCSPMKGHSHVYWYRQLPEEGLKFMVYLQKENIIDESGMPKERFSAEFPKEGPSILRIQQVVRGDSAAYFCASSPRRDRNTEAFFGQGTRLTVV.

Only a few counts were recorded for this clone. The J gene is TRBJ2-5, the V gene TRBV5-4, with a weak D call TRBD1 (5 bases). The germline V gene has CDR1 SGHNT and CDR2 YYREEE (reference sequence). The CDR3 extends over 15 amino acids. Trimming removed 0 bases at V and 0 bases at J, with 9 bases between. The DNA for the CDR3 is TGTGCCAGCAGCTTGGATAGGGGCTACCAAGAGACCCAGTACTTC. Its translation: CASSLDRGYQETQYF. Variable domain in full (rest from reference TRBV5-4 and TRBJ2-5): ETGVTQSPTHLIKTRGQQVTLRCSSQSGHNTVSWYQQALGQGPQFIFQYYREEENGRGNFPPRFSGLQFPNYSSELNVNALELDDSALYLCASSLDRGYQETQYFGPGTRLLVL.

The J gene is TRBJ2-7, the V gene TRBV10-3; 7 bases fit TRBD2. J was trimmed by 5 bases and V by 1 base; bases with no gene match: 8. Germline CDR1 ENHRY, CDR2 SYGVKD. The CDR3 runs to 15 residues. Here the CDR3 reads CAISEWEGLRNEQYF. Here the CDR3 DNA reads TGTGCCATCAGTGAGTGGGAGGGCCTTAGGAACGAGCAGTACTTC.

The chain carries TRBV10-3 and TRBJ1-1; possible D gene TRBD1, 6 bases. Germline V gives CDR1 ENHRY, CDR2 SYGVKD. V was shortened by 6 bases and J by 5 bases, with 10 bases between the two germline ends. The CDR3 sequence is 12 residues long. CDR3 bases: TGTGCCATCAGGGCGGACAGAACTGAAGCTTTCTTT. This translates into CAIRADRTEAFF.

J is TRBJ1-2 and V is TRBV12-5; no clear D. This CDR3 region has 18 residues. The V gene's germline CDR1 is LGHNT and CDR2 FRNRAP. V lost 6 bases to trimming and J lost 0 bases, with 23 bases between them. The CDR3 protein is CASGPRYGGSTSNYGYTF. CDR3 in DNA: TGTGCTAGTGGACCTCGTTATGGAGGGTCTACTTCTAACTATGGCTACACCTTC.

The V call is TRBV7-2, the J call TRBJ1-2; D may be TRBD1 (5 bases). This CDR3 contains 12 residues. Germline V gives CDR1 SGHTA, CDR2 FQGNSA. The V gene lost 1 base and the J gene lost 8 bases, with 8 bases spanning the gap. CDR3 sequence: CASSLVGGGYTF. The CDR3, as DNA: TGTGCCAGCAGCTTAGTTGGGGGGGGCTACACCTTC.

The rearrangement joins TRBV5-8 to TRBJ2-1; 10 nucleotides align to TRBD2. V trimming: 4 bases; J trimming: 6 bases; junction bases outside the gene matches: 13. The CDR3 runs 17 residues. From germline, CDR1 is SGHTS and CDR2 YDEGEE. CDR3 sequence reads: CASSVEIAGGWGNEQFF. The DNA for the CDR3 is TGTGCCAGCAGCGTAGAAATAGCGGGAGGTTGGGGCAATGAGCAGTTCTTC.

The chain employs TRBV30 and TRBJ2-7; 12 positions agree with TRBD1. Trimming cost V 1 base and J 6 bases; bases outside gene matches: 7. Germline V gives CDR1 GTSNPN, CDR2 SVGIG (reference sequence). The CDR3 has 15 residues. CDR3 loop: CAWSAAGTGGVEQYF. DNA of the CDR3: TGTGCCTGGAGTGCTGCAGGGACAGGGGGCGTCGAGCAGTACTTC. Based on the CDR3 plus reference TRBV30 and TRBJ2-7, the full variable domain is SQTIHQWPATLVQPVGSPLSLECTVEGTSNPNLYWYRQAAGRGLQLLFYSVGIGQISSEVPQNLSASRPQDRQFILSSKKLLLSDSGFYLCAWSAAGTGGVEQYFGPGTRLTVT.

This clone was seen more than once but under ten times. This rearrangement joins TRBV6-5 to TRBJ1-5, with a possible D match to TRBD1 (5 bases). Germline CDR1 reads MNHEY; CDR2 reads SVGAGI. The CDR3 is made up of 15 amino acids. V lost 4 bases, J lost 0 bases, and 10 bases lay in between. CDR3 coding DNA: TGTGCCAGCAGTTTGACAGCAGATAGCAATCAGCCCCAGCATTTT. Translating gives CASSLTADSNQPQHF.

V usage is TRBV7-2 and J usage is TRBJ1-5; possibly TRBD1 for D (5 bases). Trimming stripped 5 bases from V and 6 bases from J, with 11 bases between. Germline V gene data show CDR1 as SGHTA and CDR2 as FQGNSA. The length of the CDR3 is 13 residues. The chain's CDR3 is CASSVTGGQPQHF. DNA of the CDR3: TGTGCCAGCAGCGTCACAGGCGGTCAGCCCCAGCATTTT. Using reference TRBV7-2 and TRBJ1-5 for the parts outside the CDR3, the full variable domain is GAGVSQSPSNKVTEKGKDVELRCDPISGHTALYWYRQSLGQGLEFLIYFQGNSAPDKSGLPSDRFSAERTGGSVSTLTIQRTQQEDSAVYLCASSVTGGQPQHFGDGTRLSIL.

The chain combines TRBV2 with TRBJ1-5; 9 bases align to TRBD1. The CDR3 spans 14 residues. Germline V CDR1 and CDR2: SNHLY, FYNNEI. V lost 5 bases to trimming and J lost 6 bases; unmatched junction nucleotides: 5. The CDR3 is CASSPGQGRQPQHF. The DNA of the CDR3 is TGTGCCAGCAGTCCGGGACAGGGTCGTCAGCCCCAGCATTTT. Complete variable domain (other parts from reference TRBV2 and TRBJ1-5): EPEVTQTPSHQVTQMGQEVILRCVPISNHLYFYWYRQILGQKVEFLVSFYNNEISEKSEIFDDQFSVERPDGSNFTLKIRSTKLEDSAMYFCASSPGQGRQPQHFGDGTRLSIL.

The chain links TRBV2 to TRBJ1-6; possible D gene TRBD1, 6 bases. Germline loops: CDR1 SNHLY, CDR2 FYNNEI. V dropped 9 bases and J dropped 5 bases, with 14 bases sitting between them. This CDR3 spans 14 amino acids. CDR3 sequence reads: CARRGQSNNSPLHF. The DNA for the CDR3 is TGTGCCAGGCGAGGACAGTCCAATAATTCACCCCTCCACTTT.

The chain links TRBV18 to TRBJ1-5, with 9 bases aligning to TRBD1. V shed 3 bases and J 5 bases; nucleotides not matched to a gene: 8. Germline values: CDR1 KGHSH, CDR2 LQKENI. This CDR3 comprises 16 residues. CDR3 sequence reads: CASSPGQGGQDQPQHF. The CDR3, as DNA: TGTGCCAGCTCACCGGGACAGGGAGGGCAGGATCAGCCCCAGCATTTT.

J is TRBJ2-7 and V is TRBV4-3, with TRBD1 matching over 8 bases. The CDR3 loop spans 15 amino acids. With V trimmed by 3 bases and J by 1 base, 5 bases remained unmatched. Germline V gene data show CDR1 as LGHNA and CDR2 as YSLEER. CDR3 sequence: CASSQQTGGSYEQYF. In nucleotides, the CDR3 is TGCGCCAGCAGCCAGCAAACAGGGGGTTCCTACGAGCAGTACTTC.

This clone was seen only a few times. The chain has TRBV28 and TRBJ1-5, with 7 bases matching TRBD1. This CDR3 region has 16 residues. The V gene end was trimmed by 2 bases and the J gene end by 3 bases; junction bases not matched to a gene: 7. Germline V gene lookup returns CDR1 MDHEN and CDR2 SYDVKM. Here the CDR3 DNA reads TGTGCCAGCAGTTTAGAGGGGGCAGGGACCAATCAGCCCCAGCATTTT. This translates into CASSLEGAGTNQPQHF.

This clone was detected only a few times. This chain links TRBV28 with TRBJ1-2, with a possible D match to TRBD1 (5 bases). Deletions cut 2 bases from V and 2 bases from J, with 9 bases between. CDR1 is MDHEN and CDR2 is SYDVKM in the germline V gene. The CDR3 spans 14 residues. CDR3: CASSLSGANYGYTF. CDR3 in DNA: TGTGCCAGCAGTTTAAGCGGGGCCAACTATGGCTACACCTTC.

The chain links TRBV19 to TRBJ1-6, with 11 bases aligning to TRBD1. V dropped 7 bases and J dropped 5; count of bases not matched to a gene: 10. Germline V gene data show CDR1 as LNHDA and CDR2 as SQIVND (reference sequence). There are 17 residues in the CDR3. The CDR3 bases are TGTGCCAGTACCAATTTACCGGGACAGGGGGATAATTCACCCCTCCACTTT. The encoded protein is CASTNLPGQGDNSPLHF.

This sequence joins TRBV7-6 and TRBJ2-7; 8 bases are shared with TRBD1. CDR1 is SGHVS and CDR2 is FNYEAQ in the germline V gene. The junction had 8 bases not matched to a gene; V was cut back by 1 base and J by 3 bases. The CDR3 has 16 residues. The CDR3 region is CASSLEAGGTNYEQYF. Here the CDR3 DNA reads TGTGCCAGCAGCTTAGAGGCAGGGGGCACCAACTACGAGCAGTACTTC. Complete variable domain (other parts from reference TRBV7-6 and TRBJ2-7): GAGVSQSPRYKVTKRGQDVALRCDPISGHVSLYWYRQALGQGPEFLTYFNYEAQQDKSGLPNDRFSAERPEGSISTLTIQRTEQRDSAMYRCASSLEAGGTNYEQYFGPGTRLTVT.

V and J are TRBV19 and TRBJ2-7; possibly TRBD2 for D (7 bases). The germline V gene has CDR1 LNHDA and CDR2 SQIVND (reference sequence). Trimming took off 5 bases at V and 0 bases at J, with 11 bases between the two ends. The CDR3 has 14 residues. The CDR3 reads CASSGRGASYEQYF. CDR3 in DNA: TGTGCCAGTAGTGGTCGGGGGGCCTCCTACGAGCAGTACTTC.

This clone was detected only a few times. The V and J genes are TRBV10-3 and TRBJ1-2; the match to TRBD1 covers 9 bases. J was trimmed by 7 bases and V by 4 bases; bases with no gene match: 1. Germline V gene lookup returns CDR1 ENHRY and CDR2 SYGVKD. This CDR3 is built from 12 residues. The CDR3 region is CAISGTGAGYTF. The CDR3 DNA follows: TGTGCCATCAGTGGGACAGGGGCTGGCTACACCTTC.

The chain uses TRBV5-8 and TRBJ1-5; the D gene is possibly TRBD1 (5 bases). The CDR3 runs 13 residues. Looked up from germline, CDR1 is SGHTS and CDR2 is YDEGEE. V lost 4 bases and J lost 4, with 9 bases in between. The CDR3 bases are TGTGCCAGCAGCATAGACAGAAATCAGCCCCAGCATTTT. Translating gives CASSIDRNQPQHF.

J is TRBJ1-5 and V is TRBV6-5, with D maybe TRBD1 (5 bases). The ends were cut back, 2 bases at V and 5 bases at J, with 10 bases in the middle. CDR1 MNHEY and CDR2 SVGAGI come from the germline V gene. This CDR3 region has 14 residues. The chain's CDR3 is CASSYKGVDQPQHF. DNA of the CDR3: TGTGCCAGCAGTTACAAAGGGGTTGATCAGCCCCAGCATTTT.

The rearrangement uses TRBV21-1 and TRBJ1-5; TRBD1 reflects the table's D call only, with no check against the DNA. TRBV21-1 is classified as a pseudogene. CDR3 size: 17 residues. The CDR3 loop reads CASSKSLRGTGNQPQHF. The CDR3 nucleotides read TGTGCCAGCAGCAAGAGCCTCCGCGGGACAGGGAATCAGCCCCAGCATTTT.

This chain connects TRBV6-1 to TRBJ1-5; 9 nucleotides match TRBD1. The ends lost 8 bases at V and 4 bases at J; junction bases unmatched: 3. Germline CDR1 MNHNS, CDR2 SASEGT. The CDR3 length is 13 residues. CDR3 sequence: CASLGQGNQPQHF. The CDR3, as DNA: TGTGCCAGCCTTGGACAGGGGAATCAGCCCCAGCATTTT.

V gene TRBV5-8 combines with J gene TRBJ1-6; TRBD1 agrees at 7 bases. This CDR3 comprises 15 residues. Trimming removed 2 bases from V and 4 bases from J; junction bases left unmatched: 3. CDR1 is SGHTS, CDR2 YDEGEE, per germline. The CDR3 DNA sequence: TGTGCCAGCAGCTTCGGACAGGAATATAATTCACCCCTCCACTTT. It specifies CASSFGQEYNSPLHF.

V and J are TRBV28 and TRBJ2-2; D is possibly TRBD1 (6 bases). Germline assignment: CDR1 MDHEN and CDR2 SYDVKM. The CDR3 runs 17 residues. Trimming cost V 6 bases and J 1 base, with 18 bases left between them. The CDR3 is CASRPYRDAGNTGELFF. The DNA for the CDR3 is TGTGCCAGCAGGCCATACAGGGACGCTGGGAACACCGGGGAGCTGTTTTTT. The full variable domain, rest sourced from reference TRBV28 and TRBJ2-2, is DVKVTQSSRYLVKRTGEKVFLECVQDMDHENMFWYRQDPGLGLRLIYFSYDVKMKEKGDIPEGYSVSREKKERFSLILESASTNQTSMYLCASRPYRDAGNTGELFFGEGSRLTVL.

CDR3 DNA: TGTGCCAGCAGCTTAGGGGCTTTGGGAGACACAGATACGCAGTATTTT. Encoded protein: CASSLGALGDTDTQYF. The V gene is TRBV7-9, the J gene TRBJ2-3, with a tentative D call TRBD2 (5 bases). The V end lost 1 base, the J end lost 2 bases, and 13 bases lay between the germline ends. This CDR3 has 16 amino acids. Germline CDR1 is SEHNR and CDR2 is FQNEAQ (reference sequence).

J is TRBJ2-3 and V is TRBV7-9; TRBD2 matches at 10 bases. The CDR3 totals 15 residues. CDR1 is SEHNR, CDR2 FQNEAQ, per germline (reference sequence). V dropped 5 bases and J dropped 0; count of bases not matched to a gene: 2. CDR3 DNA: TGTGCCAGCAGCGTGGGACTAGCGAGCACAGATACGCAGTATTTT. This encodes CASSVGLASTDTQYF.

For the CDR3, the DNA is TGTGCCAGCAGCTTTAGATCTAGCAGCAATCAGCCCCAGCATTTT. This codes for CASSFRSSSNQPQHF. This chain links TRBV5-6 with TRBJ1-5; unclear D gene. The length of the CDR3 is 15 residues. Germline CDR1 is SGHDT and CDR2 is YYEEEE. V gave up 2 bases and J gave up 1 base, with 10 bases separating them.

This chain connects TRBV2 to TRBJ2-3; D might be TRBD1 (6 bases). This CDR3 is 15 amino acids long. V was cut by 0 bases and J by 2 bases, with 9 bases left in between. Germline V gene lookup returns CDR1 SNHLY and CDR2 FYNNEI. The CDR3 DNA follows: TGTGCCAGCAGTGAAGCGGGGACATCCACAGATACGCAGTATTTT. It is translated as CASSEAGTSTDTQYF.

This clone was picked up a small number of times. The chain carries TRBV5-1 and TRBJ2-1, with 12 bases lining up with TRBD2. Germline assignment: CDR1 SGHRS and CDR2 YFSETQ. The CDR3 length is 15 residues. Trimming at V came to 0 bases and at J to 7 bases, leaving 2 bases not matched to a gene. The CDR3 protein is CASSLGLAGANEQFF. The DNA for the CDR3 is TGCGCCAGCAGCTTGGGACTAGCGGGAGCGAATGAGCAGTTCTTC.

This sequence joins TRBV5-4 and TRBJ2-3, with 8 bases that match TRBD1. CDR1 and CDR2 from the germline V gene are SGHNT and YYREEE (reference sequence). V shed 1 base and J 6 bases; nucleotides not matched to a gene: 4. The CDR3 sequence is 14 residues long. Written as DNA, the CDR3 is TGTGCCAGCAGCTTGTCAGGGGGCGCGGATACGCAGTATTTT. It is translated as CASSLSGGADTQYF. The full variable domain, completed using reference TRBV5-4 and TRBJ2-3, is ETGVTQSPTHLIKTRGQQVTLRCSSQSGHNTVSWYQQALGQGPQFIFQYYREEENGRGNFPPRFSGLQFPNYSSELNVNALELDDSALYLCASSLSGGADTQYFGPGTRLTVL.